Each of the 17 T cell receptor beta chains below was sequenced from the same sample in a study of cytomegalovirus exposure and HLA in healthy donors. Some clones are missing from TCRdb's copy, which holds only in-frame ones; the method was immunoSEQ multiplex PCR. The sample holds 200,000 to 300,000 clones, 90% seen once. The sequencing input was PBMCs. The receptors were sampled from a woman in her 30s in good health and CMV-seronegative.

This clone was detected once. The chain combines TRBV27 with TRBJ2-6; D remains unclear. V was trimmed by 4 bases and J by 4 bases, leaving 11 bases between them. Germline V CDR1 and CDR2: MNHEY, SMNVEV (reference sequence). The CDR3 is made up of 15 amino acids. In nucleotides, the CDR3 is TGTGCCAGCAGTTCCTGGGTGGGGGGGGCCAACGTCCTGACTTTC. Amino acids: CASSSWVGGANVLTF.

In this sample, this clone turned up once. The chain combines TRBV25-1 with TRBJ2-2; TRBD2 agrees at 11 bases. V trimming: 2 bases; J trimming: 7 bases; junction bases outside the gene matches: 3. CDR3 length: 15 residues. Germline V gene sequence: CDR1 MGHDK, CDR2 SYGVNS. The CDR3 DNA is TGTGCCAGCAGTGAAATGACTAGCGGGAACGGGGAGCTGTTTTTT. Translation: CASSEMTSGNGELFF.

The rearrangement links TRBV6-1 to TRBJ2-2; D remains unclear. Per the germline V gene, CDR1 is MNHNS and CDR2 is SASEGT. The CDR3 has 12 residues. V was shortened by 6 bases and J by 4 bases, with 6 bases between the two germline ends. The CDR3 is CASRWGTGELFF. The CDR3 DNA reads TGTGCCAGCAGGTGGGGCACCGGGGAGCTGTTTTTT.

The chain uses TRBV25-1 and TRBJ1-4; 7 bases line up with TRBD1. The J segment lost 7 bases and the V segment lost 2 bases, leaving 7 bases of the junction unmatched. The CDR3 loop spans 15 amino acids. Germline CDR1 reads MGHDK; CDR2 reads SYGVNS. Here the CDR3 reads CASSERAGGREKLFF. The CDR3 DNA follows: TGTGCCAGCAGTGAACGGGCAGGGGGGCGTGAAAAACTGTTTTTT. The whole variable domain, filled in from reference TRBV25-1 and TRBJ1-4, reads EADIYQTPRYLVIGTGKKITLECSQTMGHDKMYWYQQDPGMELHLIHYSYGVNSTEKGDLSSESTVSRIRTEHFPLTLESARPSHTSQYLCASSERAGGREKLFFGSGTQLSVL.

The chain combines TRBV9 with TRBJ2-1; D not resolved. Trimming stripped 0 bases from V and 7 bases from J, with 2 bases between. This CDR3 region has 11 residues. Germline CDR1 is SGDLS and CDR2 is YYNGEE. Written as DNA, the CDR3 is TGTGCCAGCAGCGTAGAGAATGAGCAGTTCTTC. Translated, it gives CASSVENEQFF.

The V and J genes are TRBV5-6 and TRBJ2-1; 12 positions agree with TRBD2. Germline assignment: CDR1 SGHDT and CDR2 YYEEEE. Trimming removed 4 bases from V and 4 bases from J; junction bases left unmatched: 12. This CDR3 has 18 residues. The CDR3 protein is CASSPPSSGRAGYNEQFF. For the CDR3, the DNA is TGTGCCAGCAGCCCCCCCTCTAGCGGGAGGGCCGGATACAATGAGCAGTTCTTC. Together with reference TRBV5-6 and TRBJ2-1, the CDR3 gives the full variable domain: DAGVTQSPTHLIKTRGQQVTLRCSPKSGHDTVSWYQQALGQGPQFIFQYYEEEERQRGNFPDRFSGHQFPNYSSELNVNALLLGDSALYLCASSPPSSGRAGYNEQFFGPGTRLTVL.

The chain combines TRBV7-2 with TRBJ2-3; TRBD2 matches at 9 bases. Germline trimming cut 1 base from V and 6 bases from J; bases unmatched to any gene: 5. Germline loops: CDR1 SGHTA, CDR2 FQGNSA. CDR3 length equals 15 residues. This CDR3 is CASSLVAGGWDTQYF. CDR3 nucleotides: TGTGCCAGCAGCTTAGTCGCGGGAGGGTGGGATACGCAGTATTTT.

This chain's CDR3 is CTSSQASWVLAAYEQYF. CDR3 nucleotide sequence: TGCACCAGCAGCCAAGCTTCATGGGTTCTAGCGGCGTACGAGCAGTACTTC. The genes are TRBV1 and TRBJ2-7; the table's D gene call, TRBD2, was not cross checked with the DNA. TRBV1 is tagged as a pseudogene. The CDR3 covers 17 residues.

This clone was picked up a small number of times. The rearrangement joins TRBV5-1 to TRBJ2-3; no reliable D call. The V end was cut by 3 bases, the J end by 4 bases, with 12 bases between. This CDR3 region has 14 residues. Per germline, CDR1 SGHRS and CDR2 YFSETQ. In DNA, the CDR3 is TGCGCCAGCAGCTACTACGGCTACTCAGATACGCAGTATTTT. Encoded protein: CASSYYGYSDTQYF. The entire variable domain, with the rest obtained from reference TRBV5-1 and TRBJ2-3, is as follows: KAGVTQTPRYLIKTRGQQVTLSCSPISGHRSVSWYQQTPGQGLQFLFEYFSETQRNKGNFPGRFSGRQFSNSRSEMNVSTLELGDSALYLCASSYYGYSDTQYFGPGTRLTVL.

This clone was observed a single time. The rearrangement uses TRBV5-1 and TRBJ2-6; TRBD2 might be the D (6 bases). The ends were cut back, 4 bases at V and 2 bases at J, with 7 bases in the middle. Germline values: CDR1 SGHRS, CDR2 YFSETQ. The CDR3 loop spans 14 amino acids. DNA of the CDR3: TGCGCCAGCAGCCCTAGCGCTGGGGCCAACGTCCTGACTTTC. It codes for CASSPSAGANVLTF.

The rearrangement uses TRBV4-3 and TRBJ2-4, with D perhaps being TRBD1 or TRBD2 (5 bases each). The V gene lost 0 bases and the J gene lost 7 bases, with 7 bases spanning the gap. Germline V gene lookup returns CDR1 LGHNA and CDR2 YSLEER. The CDR3 spans 13 residues. The DNA of the CDR3 is TGCGCCAGCAGCCAAGAGGGACGGAACATTCAGTACTTC. Residues: CASSQEGRNIQYF.

The DNA for the CDR3 is TGCGCCAGCAGCTTGGAAGCGGGAACTGATACGCAGTATTTT. Translated, it gives CASSLEAGTDTQYF. The rearrangement links TRBV5-1 to TRBJ2-3, with 7 bases matching TRBD2. CDR1 is SGHRS, CDR2 YFSETQ, per germline. The junction had 4 bases not matched to a gene; V was cut back by 0 bases and J by 6 bases. This CDR3 region has 14 residues.

The chain employs TRBV6-4 and TRBJ2-2; weak D call: TRBD2 (5 bases). CDR3 length: 17 residues. From germline, CDR1 is MRHNA and CDR2 SNTAGT. V lost 5 bases and J 1 base, leaving 17 bases between the germline ends. DNA for the CDR3: TGTGCCAGCAGTCCCGCGGGCGGCCTCTTGAACACCGGGGAGCTGTTTTTT. Translated, it gives CASSPAGGLLNTGELFF.

The chain links TRBV7-9 to TRBJ2-7; D possibly corresponds to TRBD1 (6 bases). The CDR3 is 15 residues long. V lost 4 bases to trimming and J lost 3 bases, with 16 bases between them. The germline gives CDR1 SEHNR, CDR2 FQNEAQ (reference sequence). CDR3 protein: CASSSTTGPYYEQYF. The CDR3 region has the DNA TGTGCCAGCAGCTCAACTACAGGGCCATACTACGAGCAGTACTTC.

This rearrangement joins TRBV29-1 to TRBJ1-1, with D tentatively TRBD1 (5 bases). Germline CDR1 is SQVTM and CDR2 is ANQGSEA. The CDR3 sequence is 15 residues long. Trimming removed 0 bases at V and 1 base at J, with 12 bases between. The CDR3 DNA sequence: TGCAGCGTTGAAGACGTCAGACAGAGGAACACTGAAGCTTTCTTT. Translation: CSVEDVRQRNTEAFF.

The rearrangement uses TRBV28 and TRBJ2-7, with TRBD2 as a possible D gene (6 bases). Germline CDR1 MDHEN, CDR2 SYDVKM. This CDR3 spans 15 amino acids. The V gene lost 3 bases and the J gene lost 3 bases, with 15 bases spanning the gap. DNA of the CDR3: TGTGCCAGCAGTTTCGGGGGAGGAGGGTTCTACGAGCAGTACTTC. Translated, it gives CASSFGGGGFYEQYF. The full variable domain, rest sourced from reference TRBV28 and TRBJ2-7, is DVKVTQSSRYLVKRTGEKVFLECVQDMDHENMFWYRQDPGLGLRLIYFSYDVKMKEKGDIPEGYSVSREKKERFSLILESASTNQTSMYLCASSFGGGGFYEQYFGPGTRLTVT.

This chain connects TRBV4-1 to TRBJ2-5, with D uncertain. Germline CDR1 reads MGHRA; CDR2 reads YSYEKL. This CDR3 contains 15 residues. V was clipped by 0 bases and J by 2 bases, with 10 bases between them. The CDR3 region is CASSQDYRDQETQYF. CDR3 DNA: TGCGCCAGCAGCCAAGATTATAGGGATCAAGAGACCCAGTACTTC.